These T cell receptor beta chains were read from a single sample in a study of T cell responses to AZD1222 COVID-19 vaccine. Only in-frame clones appear in the TCRdb table, and some are missing; sequencing was by immunoSEQ multiplex PCR. The profile shows around 83,000 clones, roughly 88% of them singletons. Sequenced material: peripheral blood, taken on day 0 of AZD1222 vaccination. The receptors originated from an adult in good health. The CDR3 runs from the conserved cysteine through the conserved F or W. The D gene is left open where the match is weak. Expanded clones are given a class, and other clones once, few, many or no size at all.

TRBJ1-2	TRBV7-9	once	TRBD1	TGTGCCAGCAGCCCGACAGGGGGACCATATGGCTACACCTTC	CASSPTGGPYGYTF
TRBJ1-2	TRBV5-4	-	-	TGTGCCAGCAGCTTGGGGACGCACAGGGACGGGTATGGCTACACCTTC	CASSLGTHRDGYGYTF
TRBJ1-1	TRBV7-8	-	TRBD1	TGTGCCAGCAGCCCAGGGACAGGTGAGAACACTGAAGCTTTCTTT	CASSPGTGENTEAFF
TRBJ2-7	TRBV6-5	-	-	TGTGCCAGCAACCGGCTGGGTGTAGTCGAGCAGTACTTC	CASNRLGVVEQYF
TRBJ2-5	TRBV7-7	-	-	TGTGCTAGCAGCTTAGGCACCGGGGGAGAGACCCAGTACTTC	CASSLGTGGETQYF
TRBJ2-7	TRBV7-2	-	TRBD2	TGTGCCAGCAGCTCTAGCGGGGGACCCTACGAGCAGTACTTC	CASSSSGGPYEQYF
TRBJ1-2	TRBV6-6	-	-	TGTGCCAGTTCCTCGAACTCTAACTATGGCTACACCTTC	CASSSNSNYGYTF
TRBJ2-7	TRBV5-1	-	TRBD2	TGCGCCAGCAGGCCCACGATAGCGGGAGGGCTACACGAGCAGTACTTC	CASRPTIAGGLHEQYF
TRBJ1-5	TRBV19	-	-	TGTGCCAGTAGTATAAGTTTCAGGGCGACAGGCAATCAGCCCCAGCATTTT	CASSISFRATGNQPQHF
TRBJ2-2	TRBV21-1	-	-	TGTGCCAGCAGCAAAGTGAGGAACGGGACTAGCGGGCCCGCGAACACCGGGGAGCTGTTTTTT	CASSKVRNGTSGPANTGELFF
TRBJ2-3	TRBV9	-	TRBD2	TGTGCCAGCAGTCGACAGCCAGGGAGCGGGGGCACAGATACGCAGTATTTT	CASSRQPGSGGTDTQYF
TRBJ2-1	TRBV5-1	few	-	TGCGCCAGCAGGGAGGGCGATGAGCAGTTCTTC	CASREGDEQFF
TRBJ1-1	TRBV5-4	few	TRBD1	TGTGCCAGCAGCCCCGGGGGGACAGGGGTCGGTAGTGCTGAAGCTTTCTTT	CASSPGGTGVGSAEAFF
TRBJ1-3	TRBV14	-	-	TGTGCCAGCAGCCAACAGAGGTCTGGAAACACCATATATTTT	CASSQQRSGNTIYF
TRBJ1-1	TRBV30	-	-	TGTGCCTGGAGTCGGGAGTTGAACACTGAAGCTTTCTTT	CAWSRELNTEAFF
TRBJ1-3	TRBV6-5	-	TRBD1	TGTGCCAGCAGGTACACAGGGGTCGGAAACACCATATATTTT	CASRYTGVGNTIYF
TRBJ2-1	TRBV28	-	TRBD1	TGTGCCAGCAGTAACCGAGGCAGGGGGCGTTACAATGAGCAGTTCTTC	CASSNRGRGRYNEQFF
TRBJ2-2	TRBV4-1	-	-	TGCGCCAGCAGCCACGTGGGGGCGTGGACCGGGGAGCTGTTTTTT	CASSHVGAWTGELFF
TRBJ2-3	TRBV6-5	-	-	TGTGCCAGCAGTTACCAAATTAGCACAGATACGCAGTATTTT	CASSYQISTDTQYF
TRBJ1-5	TRBV6-2/TRBV6-3	-	TRBD1	TGTGCCAGCAGCGACAGGGCAACTCAGCCCCAGCATTTT	CASSDRATQPQHF
TRBJ1-3	TRBV7-6	once	TRBD1	TGTGCCAGCAGTCCTACAGGGGCCTCTGGAAACACCATATATTTT	CASSPTGASGNTIYF
TRBJ1-3	TRBV19	-	-	TGTGCCAGTAGCGGGGGAGGGTCCAGCTCTGGAAACACCATATATTTT	CASSGGGSSSGNTIYF
TRBJ2-6	TRBV9	few	-	TGTGCCAGCAGCAAAATACAATGGAGTTCTGGGGCCAACGTCCTGACTTTC	CASSKIQWSSGANVLTF
TRBJ1-3	TRBV19	-	-	TGTGCCAGTACCAGGGCCAACTCTGGAAACACCATATATTTT	CASTRANSGNTIYF
TRBJ1-1	TRBV7-9	-	TRBD1	TGTGCCAGCAGCTCGCACAGGGGCGAATCGAACACTGAAGCTTTCTTT	CASSSHRGESNTEAFF
TRBJ2-1	TRBV5-1	-	-	TGCGCCAGCAGCTTAGAGGCTTTTTCGAATGAGCAGTTCTTC	CASSLEAFSNEQFF
TRBJ2-1	TRBV21-1	-	-	TGTGCCAGCAGCCCGACTAGCGGGAGCTCCTACAATGAGCAGTTCTTC	CASSPTSGSSYNEQFF
TRBJ1-2	TRBV9	-	TRBD1	TGTGCCAGCAGCGCCAGACAGGGAAAGGGGGACTATGGCTACACCTTC	CASSARQGKGDYGYTF
TRBJ1-2	TRBV29-1	-	-	TGCAGCGTTGAAGACACAGGTCCTAGCTATGGCTACACCTTC	CSVEDTGPSYGYTF
TRBJ2-2	TRBV12-5	-	-	TGTGCTAGTGGTTTGTTTTCGGGGGCCGGGGAGCTGTTTTTT	CASGLFSGAGELFF
TRBJ1-6	TRBV7-2	-	TRBD1	TGTGCCAGCAGCTATAGGACAGGGCTTAATTCACCCCTCCACTTT	CASSYRTGLNSPLHF
TRBJ2-3	TRBV7-2	-	-	TGTGCCAGCCTCGGTTGGGGGAGCACAGATACGCAGTATTTT	CASLGWGSTDTQYF
TRBJ1-2	TRBV5-8	-	TRBD1	TGTGCCAGCAGCTTGTGGACAGGTACCTATGGCTACACCTTC	CASSLWTGTYGYTF
TRBJ1-5	TRBV3-1/TRBV3-2	-	-	TGTGCCAGCAGCCAAGCGGATAGCAATCAGCCCCAGCATTTT	CASSQADSNQPQHF
TRBJ2-5	TRBV18	-	TRBD2	TGTGCCAGCTCTCTCGGACTTGCGGGAGAGGGGTACCAAGAGACCCAGTACTTC	CASSLGLAGEGYQETQYF
TRBJ2-3	TRBV9	-	-	TGTGCCAGCAGCTTGGGGACGGAGCCGGCCTGGGCGCAGTATTTT	CASSLGTEPAWAQYF
TRBJ1-5	TRBV6-2/TRBV6-3	-	-	TGTGCCAGCAGTTACGCCACAGTTCAGCCCCAGCATTTT	CASSYATVQPQHF
TRBJ1-5	TRBV18	-	-	TGTGCCAGCTCACCCGGGACCGTGCCCCAGCATTTT	CASSPGTVPQHF
TRBJ1-6	TRBV2	-	TRBD1	TGTGCCAGCAGCCTTCGGACAGGGGTAAATTCACCCCTCCACTTT	CASSLRTGVNSPLHF
TRBJ2-7	TRBV28	-	TRBD2	TGTGCCAGTAGTACACCTAGCGGTATCTCCTACGAGCAGTACTTC	CASSTPSGISYEQYF
TRBJ1-4	TRBV5-1	few	-	TGCGCCAGCAGCTTGGGGGGGGCGAGGAGTGAAAAACTGTTTTTT	CASSLGGARSEKLFF
TRBJ1-5	TRBV3-1/TRBV3-2	-	-	TGTGCCAGCAGCCAAGATTCAGGGGAAGGCCAGCCCCAGCATTTT	CASSQDSGEGQPQHF
TRBJ1-2	TRBV7-8	-	-	TGTGCCAGCAGCTTGACCCTTTATGGCTACACCTTC	CASSLTLYGYTF
TRBJ2-7	TRBV5-1	-	-	TGCGCCAGCAGCTCCTCAGGGGGGAGCCGGGGGGAGCAGTACTTC	CASSSSGGSRGEQYF
TRBJ2-7	TRBV11-2	large	-	TGTGCCAGCAGCTTAGATGGGGGTGGGGATAGGTACGAGCAGTACTTC	CASSLDGGGDRYEQYF
TRBJ1-6	TRBV3-1/TRBV3-2	-	-	TGTGCCAGCAGCCAAGGGGTAAGGAGCTCCTATAATTCACCCCTCCACTTT	CASSQGVRSSYNSPLHF
TRBJ2-2	TRBV5-4	once	-	TGTGCCAGCAGCTCTCCGACAGGCGACACCGGGGAGCTGTTTTTT	CASSSPTGDTGELFF
TRBJ1-1	TRBV27	-	-	TGTGCCAGCAGTTTAGCCAGGGTAAACACTGAAGCTTTCTTT	CASSLARVNTEAFF
TRBJ1-2	TRBV19	-	-	TGTGCCAGTAGTATAATGGTAAGGGATGGCTACACCTTC	CASSIMVRDGYTF
TRBJ2-1	TRBV14	-	TRBD2	TGTGCCAGCAGCCAAGGACTAGCGGGCCGCTACAATGAGCAGTTCTTC	CASSQGLAGRYNEQFF
TRBJ1-6	TRBV6-4	-	TRBD1	TGTGCCAGCAGTGTTGGGACAGCTAATTCACCCCTCCACTTT	CASSVGTANSPLHF
TRBJ2-1	TRBV6-4	-	TRBD1	TGTGCCAGCAGTCCGACAGGGGAAGGAGATGAGCAGTTCTTC	CASSPTGEGDEQFF
TRBJ2-5	TRBV2	-	TRBD2	TGTGCCAGCAGTTGGACTAGCGGGAGGCAGACCCAGTACTTC	CASSWTSGRQTQYF
TRBJ1-2	TRBV11-3	-	-	TGTGCCAGCAGCTGCCGGAGTTGCTATGGCTACACCTTC	CASSCRSCYGYTF